The 3 T cell receptor beta chains given below trace back to one sample, sequenced in a study of blood T cell repertoires in COVID-19. Sequencing was performed with immunoSEQ multiplex PCR; in TCRdb, only in-frame clones are kept and a portion is missing. Of roughly 55,000 clones listed, more than 60% are singletons. Sequencing was performed on peripheral blood. These receptors were collected from a human donor with active or convalescent COVID-19. The donor label of this sample is uncertain.

The rearrangement links TRBV7-6 to TRBJ1-1; 7 bases match TRBD1. From germline, CDR1 is SGHVS and CDR2 FNYEAQ. Trimming removed 3 bases from V and 3 bases from J; junction bases left unmatched: 7. The CDR3 has 15 amino acids. The CDR3 region is CASSFTTGTDTEAFF. The CDR3 bases are TGTGCCAGCAGCTTCACGACAGGGACGGACACTGAAGCTTTCTTT.

The chain combines TRBV5-4 with TRBJ2-1; 12 bases align to TRBD2. The V gene's germline CDR1 is SGHNT and CDR2 YYREEE (reference sequence). Trimming took 0 bases from V and 10 from J; bases not matched to a gene: 5. This CDR3 has 15 amino acids. The DNA of the CDR3 is TGTGCCAGCAGCTTGGCTAGAGGACTAGCGGGGGAGCAGTTCTTC. The encoded protein is CASSLARGLAGEQFF.

The rearrangement uses TRBV29-1 and TRBJ2-1; 8 positions agree with TRBD2. The CDR3 runs to 16 residues. CDR1 and CDR2 (germline): SQVTM, ANQGSEA. J was trimmed by 0 bases and V by 6 bases; bases with no gene match: 10. The CDR3 nucleotides read TGCAGCGTAGAGACTAGCGACCCGAGCTCCTACAATGAGCAGTTCTTC. Translating it yields CSVETSDPSSYNEQFF.